Shown below are 30 T cell receptor beta chains from a single sample sequenced in a study of regulatory T cells in long-lasting Graves disease. The time point was: persistent/refractory GD, antithyroid drugs over 5 years with positive TRAb. Scientists built the TCR library using RNA that was extracted from PBMCs. With iRepertoire HTBI primers and Arm-PCR of CDR3 regions, TCR beta libraries were built. From the multiplex PCR reads, TCRdb called clonotypes with MiXCR, one entry per CDR3 protein. The sample records 420,000 or so distinct CDR3 sequences, roughly a quarter being singletons. Sequenced material: peripheral blood mononuclear cells (PBMCs), taken when the disease was refractory, from a patient treated with antithyroid drugs. The receptors derive from a female donor with Graves disease.

The chain is built from TRBV5-1 and TRBJ2-7; 10 nucleotides align to TRBD1. Germline CDR1 and CDR2: SGHRS and YFSETQ. The CDR3 sequence is 15 residues long. V lost 4 bases and J lost 4; bases outside the gene matches: 8. The CDR3 nucleotides read TGCGCCAGCAGCATCGGGACAGGGGTGCGGTACGAGCAGTACTTC. Protein: CASSIGTGVRYEQYF.

This clonotype showed up just a few times. The chain employs TRBV6-1 and TRBJ2-5; D might be TRBD1 (5 bases). The CDR3 has 12 residues. CDR1 and CDR2 (germline): MNHNS, SASEGT. The V end lost 6 bases, the J end lost 4 bases, and 9 bases lay between the germline ends. CDR3 nucleotides: TGTGCCAGCAGAACAGGAAGAGAGACCCAGTACTTC. It is translated as CASRTGRETQYF.

The gene calls are TRBV6-1 and TRBJ1-4; TRBD1 matches at 8 bases. The V and J ends lost 7 bases and 8 bases, in that order; junction bases with no gene match: 6. Germline loops: CDR1 MNHNS, CDR2 SASEGT. This CDR3 has 13 residues. The CDR3 sequence: CASNDRGGEKLFF. The DNA of the CDR3 is TGTGCCAGCAACGACAGGGGCGGCGAAAAACTGTTTTTT.

Notes on this clonotype: At one of its ends the junction is not consistent with the germline gene, which may arise from a read error. The chain employs TRBV20-1 and TRBJ1-1; D is unclear. The CDR3 covers 13 residues. Germline V gene sequence: CDR1 DFQATT, CDR2 SNEGSKA (reference sequence). The DNA of the CDR3 is TGCAGAGCTAGTCCAGGTTGGTTCACTGAAGCTTTCTTT. Protein product: CRASPGWFTEAFF.

This clonotype was observed many times. The chain carries TRBV2 and TRBJ1-6, with 8 bases aligning to TRBD1. With V trimmed by 2 bases and J by 10 bases, 7 bases remained unmatched. The CDR3 extends over 15 amino acids. The germline gives CDR1 SNHLY, CDR2 FYNNEI. The CDR3 protein is CASSETAGGRSPLHF. CDR3 DNA sequence: TGTGCCAGCAGTGAAACGGCAGGGGGCCGGTCACCCCTCCACTTT.

In this sample, this clonotype turned up many times. J is TRBJ1-1 and V is TRBV7-2; D perhaps matches TRBD1 (6 bases). V lost 2 bases and J 5 bases, leaving 12 bases between the germline ends. Germline values: CDR1 SGHTA, CDR2 FQGNSA. CDR3 length: 14 residues. The CDR3 DNA follows: TGTGCCAGCAGCTTAAATCAGGGGCAAACTGAAGCTTTCTTT. Translated: CASSLNQGQTEAFF.

This clonotype was counted a few times. The chain is built from TRBV7-9 and TRBJ2-5; 7 bases are a match to TRBD2. This CDR3 region has 15 residues. Germline values: CDR1 SEHNR, CDR2 FQNEAQ (reference sequence). J gave up 5 bases and V 4 bases, and 10 bases lay outside the gene matches. The CDR3 nucleotides are TGTGCCAGCAGCTCAGCGGGGACTAATTCGGAGACCCAGTACTTC. It codes for CASSSAGTNSETQYF.

This chain connects TRBV6-5 to TRBJ2-7, with TRBD1 as a possible D gene (6 bases). V was cut by 0 bases and J by 0 bases, with 9 bases left in between. Germline CDR1 is MNHEY and CDR2 is SVGAGI. This CDR3 is 15 amino acids long. The CDR3: CASSYSGTNSYEQYF. The CDR3 DNA reads TGTGCCAGCAGTTACTCCGGGACAAACTCCTACGAGCAGTACTTC.

This clonotype was observed a handful of times. The chain couples TRBV5-1 to TRBJ2-5; TRBD2 aligns across 11 bases. Germline V CDR1 and CDR2: SGHRS, YFSETQ. The CDR3 covers 15 residues. With V trimmed by 4 bases and J by 2 bases, 4 bases remained unmatched. Here the CDR3 DNA reads TGCGCCAGCAGCGAACTAGCGGGGGAACAAGAGACCCAGTACTTC. Translated, it gives CASSELAGEQETQYF. The full variable domain, its missing parts supplied by reference TRBV5-1 and TRBJ2-5, is KAGVTQTPRYLIKTRGQQVTLSCSPISGHRSVSWYQQTPGQGLQFLFEYFSETQRNKGNFPGRFSGRQFSNSRSEMNVSTLELGDSALYLCASSELAGEQETQYFGPGTRLLVL.

This clonotype was detected a few times. The rearrangement joins TRBV5-1 to TRBJ2-5, with D unclear. V lost 9 bases and J 5 bases, leaving 5 bases between the germline ends. In germline, CDR1 is SGHRS, CDR2 YFSETQ. This CDR3 spans 9 amino acids. The CDR3 spells CATWETQYF. In nucleotides, the CDR3 is TGCGCCACCTGGGAGACCCAGTACTTC.

The chain recombines TRBV19 with TRBJ2-4; no clear D gene. V lost 6 bases, J lost 6 bases, and 12 bases lay in between. Looked up from germline, CDR1 is LNHDA and CDR2 is SQIVND (reference sequence). This CDR3 region has 13 residues. CDR3 bases: TGTGCCAGTAGGGCAAAGGGTGGAAACATTCAGTACTTC. Amino acids: CASRAKGGNIQYF.

This clonotype was seen at least ten times. This chain uses TRBV12-3 or TRBV12-4 with TRBJ2-5; D uncertain. This CDR3 spans 13 amino acids. V dropped 3 bases and J dropped 1 base, with 6 bases sitting between them. DNA for the CDR3: TGTGCCAGCAGTTTTAGATCCCAAGAGACCCAGTACTTC. This sequence encodes CASSFRSQETQYF.

This clonotype was picked up a small number of times. J is TRBJ2-2 and V is TRBV19; possibly TRBD2 for D (6 bases). CDR3 length equals 14 residues. Germline V gene data show CDR1 as LNHDA and CDR2 as SQIVND (reference sequence). Trimming took off 7 bases at V and 5 bases at J, with 14 bases between the two ends. CDR3 DNA sequence: TGTGCCAGTAATGTCAGGGCGGGAACCGGGGAGCTGTTTTTT. This sequence encodes CASNVRAGTGELFF.

This clonotype was counted only a few times. This chain connects TRBV5-1 to TRBJ2-5; 11 nucleotides match TRBD2. The CDR3 covers 14 residues. V was pared by 4 bases and J by 5 bases, with 4 bases of the junction left unmatched. Germline V CDR1 and CDR2: SGHRS, YFSETQ. The CDR3 is CASSTLAGAETQYF. CDR3 sequence (DNA): TGCGCCAGCAGCACACTAGCGGGAGCGGAGACCCAGTACTTC.

This clonotype was detected ten times or more. This chain connects TRBV28 to TRBJ2-7; TRBD2 matches at 10 bases. The CDR3 loop spans 15 amino acids. Germline CDR1 is MDHEN and CDR2 is SYDVKM. V lost 6 bases and J lost 3; bases outside the gene matches: 8. CDR3 DNA: TGTGCCAGCAGAGCGGCACTAGCGGGATACTACGAGCAGTACTTC. This codes for CASRAALAGYYEQYF.

This clonotype has only a few counts. The V and J genes are TRBV6-1 and TRBJ2-2, with D tentatively TRBD2 (6 bases). Deletions cut 10 bases from V and 1 base from J, with 16 bases between. Germline V gives CDR1 MNHNS, CDR2 SASEGT. The CDR3 has 15 amino acids. CDR3 loop: CATRTEGRNTGELFF. For the CDR3, the DNA is TGTGCCACCCGGACGGAGGGGCGGAACACCGGGGAGCTGTTTTTT.

This clonotype has more than one count but fewer than ten. The rearrangement links TRBV19 to TRBJ2-2; a possible D gene is TRBD2 (5 bases). Germline lookup yields CDR1 LNHDA and CDR2 SQIVND (reference sequence). The V and J ends lost 4 bases and 0 bases respectively, with 6 bases between them. The CDR3 spans 14 residues. Here the CDR3 reads CASSRLTNTGELFF. The CDR3 DNA is TGTGCCAGTAGTAGACTAACGAACACCGGGGAGCTGTTTTTT.

Ten or more counts support this clonotype. The V call is TRBV2, the J call TRBJ2-2; 10 nucleotides align to TRBD2. After removal of 2 bases from V and 0 bases from J, the junction contained 9 bases not matched to a gene. CDR1 is SNHLY, CDR2 FYNNEI, per germline. The CDR3 extends over 19 amino acids. The CDR3 DNA sequence: TGTGCCAGCAGTGAACTTCCGTCTAGCGGGAGCGCGAACACCGGGGAGCTGTTTTTT. It specifies CASSELPSSGSANTGELFF.

To note about this clonotype: This may be a read error, as it is one base from a much larger clone. V usage is TRBV30 and J usage is TRBJ1-1; TRBD1 might be the D (6 bases). CDR3 length: 15 amino acids. The germline V gene encodes CDR1 GTSNPN and CDR2 SVGIG (reference sequence). CDR3: CAWRRPGALDTEVFF. The CDR3 nucleotides read TGTGCCTGGAGGAGGCCGGGGGCGCTGGACACTGAAGTTTTCTTT.

This clonotype was seen a few times. This sequence joins TRBV20-1 and TRBJ1-3; maybe TRBD1 (6 bases). V dropped 2 bases and J dropped 4 bases, with 9 bases sitting between them. CDR1 and CDR2 from the germline V gene are DFQATT and SNEGSKA (reference sequence). This CDR3 spans 13 amino acids. CDR3 DNA sequence: TGCAGTGCTAGAATAACAGGGGGAAACACCATATATTTT. Translating it yields CSARITGGNTIYF.

This clonotype was observed many times. The genes are TRBV28 and TRBJ1-6; D gene ambiguous. Germline V lookup: CDR1 MDHEN, CDR2 SYDVKM. This CDR3 contains 14 residues. Trimming removed 2 bases from V and 6 bases from J, with 8 bases in between. This chain's CDR3 is CASSLIRVNSPLHF. Written as DNA, the CDR3 is TGTGCCAGCAGTTTAATCCGGGTTAATTCACCCCTCCACTTT.

This clonotype has a handful of counts. The gene calls are TRBV30 and TRBJ2-7; no firm D call. CDR3 length equals 14 residues. In germline, CDR1 is GTSNPN, CDR2 SVGIG (reference sequence). The V and J ends lost 1 base and 6 bases respectively, with 16 bases between them. CDR3 DNA: TGTGCCTGGAGTGGATCTACCAAGTTTTCCGAGCAGTACTTC. Its translation: CAWSGSTKFSEQYF.

The J gene is TRBJ1-5, the V gene TRBV28; the match to TRBD1 covers 10 bases. This CDR3 comprises 20 residues. Germline CDR1 is MDHEN and CDR2 is SYDVKM. V lost 3 bases and J lost 2; bases outside the gene matches: 16. For the CDR3, the DNA is TGTGCCAGCAGTTTGGGCCCGACAGGGGGCCGAGGGGTTGGCAATCAGCCCCAGCATTTT. Residues: CASSLGPTGGRGVGNQPQHF.

There are a few counts of this clonotype. The gene calls are TRBV29-1 and TRBJ2-7; D may be TRBD1 (5 bases). The ends were cut back, 6 bases at V and 4 bases at J, with 10 bases in the middle. CDR3 length equals 11 residues. CDR1 is SQVTM, CDR2 ANQGSEA, per germline. The CDR3 coding sequence is TGCAGCGTACAGGAAAATTACGAGCAGTACTTC. Its protein product is CSVQENYEQYF.

A few counts support this clonotype. V gene TRBV27 combines with J gene TRBJ2-7; D unclear. The CDR3 covers 14 residues. Germline V lookup: CDR1 MNHEY, CDR2 SMNVEV (reference sequence). Trimming shortened V by 5 bases and J by 5 bases, and 16 bases separated the two germline ends. The CDR3 spells CASSPLGLRDEQYF. In DNA form, the CDR3 reads TGTGCCAGCAGTCCGCTAGGATTAAGGGACGAGCAGTACTTC.

This clonotype was counted many times. The chain uses TRBV7-9 and TRBJ1-2; perhaps TRBD1 as D (6 bases). The V end was cut by 1 base, the J end by 10 bases, with 13 bases between. This CDR3 spans 13 amino acids. Germline V lookup: CDR1 SEHNR, CDR2 FQNEAQ (reference sequence). DNA for the CDR3: TGTGCCAGCAGCTTAGACAGGGTTAGTGACTACACCTTC. Translating it yields CASSLDRVSDYTF.

This clonotype was recorded many times. The chain links TRBV7-3 to TRBJ1-1, with D perhaps matching TRBD1 (6 bases). The CDR3 totals 14 residues. Germline CDR1 is SGHTA and CDR2 is FQGTGA. With 2 bases removed from V and 5 bases from J, the gap between germline ends came to 12 bases. The CDR3 sequence: CASSLRPGETEAFF. The CDR3 DNA reads as TGTGCCAGCAGCTTACGGCCAGGGGAAACTGAAGCTTTCTTT.

This clonotype was found a few times. The rearrangement links TRBV4-2 to TRBJ2-5; D perhaps matches TRBD1 (6 bases). This CDR3 has 14 residues. Germline-derived CDR1 and CDR2 are LGHNA and YNFKEQ. The V and J ends lost 0 bases and 5 bases respectively, with 10 bases between them. The CDR3 region has the DNA TGTGCCAGCAGCCAAGAAGGACAGACGGAGACCCAGTACTTC. Protein: CASSQEGQTETQYF.

V and J are TRBV6-1 and TRBJ2-7, with 11 bases aligning to TRBD2. CDR3 size: 17 residues. Germline loops: CDR1 MNHNS, CDR2 SASEGT. The ends lost 5 bases at V and 0 bases at J; junction bases unmatched: 9. CDR3 sequence: CASSIRTSGQYSYEQYF. DNA of the CDR3: TGTGCCAGCAGTATCCGGACTAGCGGGCAATACTCCTACGAGCAGTACTTC.

The sample holds many counts of this clonotype. The CDR3 protein is CALRVANYGYTF. CDR3 DNA: TGTGCCTTGAGGGTGGCTAACTATGGCTACACCTTC. The chain couples TRBV12-3 or TRBV12-4 to TRBJ1-2; no clear D. This CDR3 is 12 amino acids long. Trimming stripped 11 bases from V and 0 bases from J, with 10 bases between.